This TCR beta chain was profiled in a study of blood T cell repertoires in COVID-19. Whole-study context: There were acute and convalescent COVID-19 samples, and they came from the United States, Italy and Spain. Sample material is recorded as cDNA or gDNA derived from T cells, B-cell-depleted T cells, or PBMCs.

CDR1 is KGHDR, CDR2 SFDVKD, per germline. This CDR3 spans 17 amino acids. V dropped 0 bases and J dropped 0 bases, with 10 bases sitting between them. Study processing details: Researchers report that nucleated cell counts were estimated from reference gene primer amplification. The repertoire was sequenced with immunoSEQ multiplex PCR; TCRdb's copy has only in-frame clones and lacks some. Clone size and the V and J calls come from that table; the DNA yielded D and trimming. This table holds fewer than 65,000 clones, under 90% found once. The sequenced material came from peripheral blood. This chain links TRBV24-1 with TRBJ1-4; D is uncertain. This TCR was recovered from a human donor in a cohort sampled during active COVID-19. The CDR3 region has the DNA TGTGCCACCAGTGATTTGTGGGGAGGAGCAACTAATGAAAAACTGTTTTTT. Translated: CATSDLWGGATNEKLFF.